This T cell receptor beta chain was recorded in a study of cytomegalovirus exposure and HLA in healthy donors. The wider study: Early on, a data release was issued that held 80 million or so unique TCRs from HLA-typed donors. Study findings and constraints: Sequencing artifact likely explains a cluster of highly shared sequence variants.

Worth noting for this clone: Its target is not known.

In the PCR, 60 Vbeta and 13 Jbeta primers were used. The data were produced by immunoSEQ multiplex PCR, yet TCRdb's version contains in-frame clones alone and is incomplete. The table has 80,000 or so clones, roughly 70% seen once. Germline V CDR1 and CDR2: LNHNV, YYDKDF (reference sequence). V lost 0 bases and J 4 bases, leaving 10 bases between the germline ends. This CDR3 has 15 residues. Sequenced sample: PBMCs. The clonotype comes from a man aged 30 to 45 in good health and CMV-seropositive. This chain connects TRBV15 to TRBJ1-5, with D uncertain. CDR3 sequence: CATSRDLGGNQPQHF. The CDR3, as DNA: TGTGCCACCAGCAGAGATTTAGGCGGTAATCAGCCCCAGCATTTT.